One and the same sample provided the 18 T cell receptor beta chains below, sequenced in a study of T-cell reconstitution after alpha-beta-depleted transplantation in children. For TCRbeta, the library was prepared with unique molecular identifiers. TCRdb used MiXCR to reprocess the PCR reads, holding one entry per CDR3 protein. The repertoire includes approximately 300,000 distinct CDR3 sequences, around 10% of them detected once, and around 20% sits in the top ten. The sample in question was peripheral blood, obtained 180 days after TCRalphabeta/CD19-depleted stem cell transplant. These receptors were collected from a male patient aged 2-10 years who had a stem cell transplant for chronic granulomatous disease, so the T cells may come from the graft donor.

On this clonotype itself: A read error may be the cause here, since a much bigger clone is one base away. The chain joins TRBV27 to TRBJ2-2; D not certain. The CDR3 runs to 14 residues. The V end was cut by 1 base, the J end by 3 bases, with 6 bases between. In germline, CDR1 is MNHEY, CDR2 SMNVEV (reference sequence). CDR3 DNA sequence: TGTGCCAGCAGTTTATTGGCCTACACCGGGGAGCTGTTTTTT. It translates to CASSLLAYTGELFF.

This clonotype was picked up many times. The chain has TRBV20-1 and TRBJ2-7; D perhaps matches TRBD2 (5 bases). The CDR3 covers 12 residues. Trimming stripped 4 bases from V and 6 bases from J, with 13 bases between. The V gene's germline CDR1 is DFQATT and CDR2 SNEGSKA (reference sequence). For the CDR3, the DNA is TGCAGTGCTAATCTCGGGATGACCGAGCAGTACTTC. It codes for CSANLGMTEQYF.

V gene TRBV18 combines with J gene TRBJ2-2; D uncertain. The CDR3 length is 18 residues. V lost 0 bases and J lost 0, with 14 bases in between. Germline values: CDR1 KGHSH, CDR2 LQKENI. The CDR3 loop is CASSPPSGPLTNTGELFF. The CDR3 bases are TGTGCCAGCTCACCACCTTCCGGCCCCCTCACGAACACCGGGGAGCTGTTTTTT.

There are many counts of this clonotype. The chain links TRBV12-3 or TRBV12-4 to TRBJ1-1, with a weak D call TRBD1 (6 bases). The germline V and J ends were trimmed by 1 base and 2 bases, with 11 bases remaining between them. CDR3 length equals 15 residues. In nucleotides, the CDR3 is TGTGCCAGCAGTTTAGTCGGGACACCAAACACTGAAGCTTTCTTT. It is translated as CASSLVGTPNTEAFF.

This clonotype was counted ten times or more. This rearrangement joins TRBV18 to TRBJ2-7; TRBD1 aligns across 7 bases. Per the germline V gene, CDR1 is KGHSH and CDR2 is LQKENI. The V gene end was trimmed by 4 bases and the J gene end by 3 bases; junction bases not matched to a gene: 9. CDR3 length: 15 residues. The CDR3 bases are TGTGCCAGCTCACTCCTAGACAGGGCGGACTACGAGCAGTACTTC. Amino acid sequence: CASSLLDRADYEQYF.

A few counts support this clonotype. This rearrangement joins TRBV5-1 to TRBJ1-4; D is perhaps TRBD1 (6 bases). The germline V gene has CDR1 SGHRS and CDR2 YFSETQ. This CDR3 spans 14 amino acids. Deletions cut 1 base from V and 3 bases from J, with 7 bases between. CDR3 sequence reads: CASSLPGANEKLFF. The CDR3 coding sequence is TGCGCCAGCAGCTTGCCAGGGGCTAATGAAAAACTGTTTTTT.

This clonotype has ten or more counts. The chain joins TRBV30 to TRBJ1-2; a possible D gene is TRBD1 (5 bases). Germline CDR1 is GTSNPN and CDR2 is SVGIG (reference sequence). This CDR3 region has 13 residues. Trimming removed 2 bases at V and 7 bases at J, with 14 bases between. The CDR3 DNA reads TGTGCCTGGAGTCTAGGGCAGGGAGGTGGCTACACCTTC. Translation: CAWSLGQGGGYTF.

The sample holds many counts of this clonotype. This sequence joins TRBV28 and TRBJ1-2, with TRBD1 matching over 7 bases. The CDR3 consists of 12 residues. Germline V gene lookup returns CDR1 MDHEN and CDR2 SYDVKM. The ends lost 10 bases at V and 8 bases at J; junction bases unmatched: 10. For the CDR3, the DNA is TGTGCCACTACTGCGACAGGGTGGGGCTACACCTTC. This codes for CATTATGWGYTF.

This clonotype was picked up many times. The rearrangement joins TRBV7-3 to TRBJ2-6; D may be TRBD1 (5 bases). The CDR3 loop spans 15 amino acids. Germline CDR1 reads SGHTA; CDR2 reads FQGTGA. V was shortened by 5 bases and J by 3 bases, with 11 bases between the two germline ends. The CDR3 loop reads CASSPQGNGANVLTF. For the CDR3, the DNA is TGTGCCAGCAGCCCGCAGGGAAATGGGGCCAACGTCCTGACTTTC.

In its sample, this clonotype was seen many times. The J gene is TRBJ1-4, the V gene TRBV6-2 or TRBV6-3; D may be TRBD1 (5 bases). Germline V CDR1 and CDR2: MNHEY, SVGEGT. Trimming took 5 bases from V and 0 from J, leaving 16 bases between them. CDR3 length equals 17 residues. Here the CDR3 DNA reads TGTGCCAGCAGTGACCTTCGGGGGAGGACAACTAATGAAAAACTGTTTTTT. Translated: CASSDLRGRTTNEKLFF.

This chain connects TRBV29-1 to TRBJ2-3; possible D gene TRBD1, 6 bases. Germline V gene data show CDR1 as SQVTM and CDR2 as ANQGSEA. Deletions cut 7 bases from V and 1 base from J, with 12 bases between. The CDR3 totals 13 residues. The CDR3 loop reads CSALGGGTDTQYF. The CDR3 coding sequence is TGCAGCGCCCTTGGGGGCGGCACAGATACGCAGTATTTT.

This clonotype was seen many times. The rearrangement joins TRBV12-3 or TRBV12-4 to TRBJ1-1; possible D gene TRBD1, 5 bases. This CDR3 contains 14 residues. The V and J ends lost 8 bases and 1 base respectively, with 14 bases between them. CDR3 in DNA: TGTGCCAGCCAATGGGGGTGGGGGAACACTGAAGCTTTCTTT. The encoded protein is CASQWGWGNTEAFF.

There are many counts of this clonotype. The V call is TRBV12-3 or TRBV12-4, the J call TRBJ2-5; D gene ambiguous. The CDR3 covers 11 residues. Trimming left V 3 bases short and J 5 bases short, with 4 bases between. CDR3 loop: CASSFVETQYF. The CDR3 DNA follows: TGTGCCAGCAGTTTCGTCGAGACCCAGTACTTC.

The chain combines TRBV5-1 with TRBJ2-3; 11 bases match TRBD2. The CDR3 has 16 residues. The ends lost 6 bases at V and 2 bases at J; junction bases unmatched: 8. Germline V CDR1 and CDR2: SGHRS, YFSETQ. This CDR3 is CASNRIAGGPTDTQYF. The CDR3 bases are TGCGCCAGCAACCGAATAGCGGGGGGGCCCACAGATACGCAGTATTTT.

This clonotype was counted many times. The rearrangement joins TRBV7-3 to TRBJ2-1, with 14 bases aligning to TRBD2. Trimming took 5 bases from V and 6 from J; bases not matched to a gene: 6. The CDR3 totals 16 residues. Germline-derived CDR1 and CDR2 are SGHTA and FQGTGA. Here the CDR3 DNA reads TGTGCCAGCAGCCCATGGACTAGCGGGGGGCCCAATGAGCAGTTCTTC. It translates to CASSPWTSGGPNEQFF.

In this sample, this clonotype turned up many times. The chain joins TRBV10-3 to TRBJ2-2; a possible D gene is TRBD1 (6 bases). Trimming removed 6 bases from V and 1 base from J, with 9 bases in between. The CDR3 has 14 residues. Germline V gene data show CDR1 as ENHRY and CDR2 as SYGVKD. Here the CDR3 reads CAIRKGQNTGELFF. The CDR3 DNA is TGTGCCATCAGGAAGGGACAGAACACCGGGGAGCTGTTTTTT.

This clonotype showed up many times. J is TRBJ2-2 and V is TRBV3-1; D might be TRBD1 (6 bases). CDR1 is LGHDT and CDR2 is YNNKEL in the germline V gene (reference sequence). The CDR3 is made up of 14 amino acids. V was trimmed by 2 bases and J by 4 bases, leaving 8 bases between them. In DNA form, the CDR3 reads TGTGCCAGCAGCCAAACAGGGTTCACCGGGGAGCTGTTTTTT. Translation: CASSQTGFTGELFF.

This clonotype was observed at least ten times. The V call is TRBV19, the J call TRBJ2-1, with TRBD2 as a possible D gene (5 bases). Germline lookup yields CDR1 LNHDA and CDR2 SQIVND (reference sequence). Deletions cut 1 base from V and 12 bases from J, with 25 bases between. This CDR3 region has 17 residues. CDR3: CASSIGRRLLDSTGQFF. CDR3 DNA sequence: TGTGCCAGTAGTATAGGTAGGCGACTACTAGACTCCACGGGGCAGTTCTTC.